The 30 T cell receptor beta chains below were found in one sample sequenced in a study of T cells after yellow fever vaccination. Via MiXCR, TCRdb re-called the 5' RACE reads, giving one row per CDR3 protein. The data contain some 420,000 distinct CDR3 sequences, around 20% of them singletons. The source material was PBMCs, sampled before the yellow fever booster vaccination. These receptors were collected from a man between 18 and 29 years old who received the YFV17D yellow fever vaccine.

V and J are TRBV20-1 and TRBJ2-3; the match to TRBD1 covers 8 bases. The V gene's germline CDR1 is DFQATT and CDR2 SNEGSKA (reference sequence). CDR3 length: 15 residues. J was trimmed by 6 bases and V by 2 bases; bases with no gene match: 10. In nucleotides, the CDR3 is TGCAGTGCTAGACCCCGAGACAGGGGACCCGATACGCAGTATTTT. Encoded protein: CSARPRDRGPDTQYF.

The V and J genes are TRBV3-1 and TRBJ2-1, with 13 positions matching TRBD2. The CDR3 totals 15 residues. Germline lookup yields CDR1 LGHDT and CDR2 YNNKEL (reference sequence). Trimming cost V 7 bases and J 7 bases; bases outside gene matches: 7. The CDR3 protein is CASTLLAGGPNEQFF. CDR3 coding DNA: TGTGCCAGCACCTTACTAGCGGGGGGGCCAAATGAGCAGTTCTTC.

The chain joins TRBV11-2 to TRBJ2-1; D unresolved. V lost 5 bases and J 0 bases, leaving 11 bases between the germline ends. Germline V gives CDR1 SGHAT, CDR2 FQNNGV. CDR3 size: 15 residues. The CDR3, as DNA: TGTGCCAGCAGCGCCGTACGAAGCTCCTACAATGAGCAGTTCTTC. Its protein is CASSAVRSSYNEQFF.

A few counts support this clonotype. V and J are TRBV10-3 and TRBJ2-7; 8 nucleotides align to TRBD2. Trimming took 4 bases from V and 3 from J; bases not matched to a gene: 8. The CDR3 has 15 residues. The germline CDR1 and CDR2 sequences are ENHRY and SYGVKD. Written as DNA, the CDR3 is TGTGCCATCAGTGTAGCCAGCGGGGGTGGCTACGAGCAGTACTTC. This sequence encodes CAISVASGGGYEQYF.

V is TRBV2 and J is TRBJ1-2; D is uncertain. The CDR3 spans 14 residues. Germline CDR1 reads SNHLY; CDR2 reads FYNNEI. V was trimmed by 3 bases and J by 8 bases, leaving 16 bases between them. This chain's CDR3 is CASSDRRTFWGYTF. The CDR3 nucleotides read TGTGCCAGCAGTGACCGCAGGACCTTCTGGGGCTACACCTTC. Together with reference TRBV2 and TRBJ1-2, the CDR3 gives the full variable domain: EPEVTQTPSHQVTQMGQEVILRCVPISNHLYFYWYRQILGQKVEFLVSFYNNEISEKSEIFDDQFSVERPDGSNFTLKIRSTKLEDSAMYFCASSDRRTFWGYTFGSGTRLTVV.

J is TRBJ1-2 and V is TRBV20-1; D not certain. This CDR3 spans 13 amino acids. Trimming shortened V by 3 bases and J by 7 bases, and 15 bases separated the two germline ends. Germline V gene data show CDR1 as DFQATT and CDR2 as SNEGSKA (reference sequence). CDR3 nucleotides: TGCAGTGCTAGGACGGGAGGCGAGCGTGGCTACACCTTC. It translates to CSARTGGERGYTF.

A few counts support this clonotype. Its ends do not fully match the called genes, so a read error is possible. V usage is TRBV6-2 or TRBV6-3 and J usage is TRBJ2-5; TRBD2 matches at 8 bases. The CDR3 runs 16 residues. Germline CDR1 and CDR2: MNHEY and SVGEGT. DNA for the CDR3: TGTGCCAGCAGAAACACTCCGGGACTAGGAGAAGAGACCCAGTATTTC. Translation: CASRNTPGLGEETQYF.

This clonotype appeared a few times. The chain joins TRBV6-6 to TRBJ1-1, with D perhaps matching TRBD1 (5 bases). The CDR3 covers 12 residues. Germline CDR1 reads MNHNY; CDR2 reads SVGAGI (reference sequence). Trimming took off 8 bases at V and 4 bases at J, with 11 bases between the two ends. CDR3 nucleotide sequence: TGTGCCAGCCGGCAGGGAGGCACTGAAGCTTTCTTT. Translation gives CASRQGGTEAFF.

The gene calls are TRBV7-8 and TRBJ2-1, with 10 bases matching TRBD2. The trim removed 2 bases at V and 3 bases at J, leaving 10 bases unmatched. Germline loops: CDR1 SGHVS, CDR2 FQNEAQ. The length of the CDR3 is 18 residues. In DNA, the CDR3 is TGTGCCAGCAGCTTACGTTTCAGTCTAGCGGGGGACTACAATGAGCAGTTCTTC. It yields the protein CASSLRFSLAGDYNEQFF. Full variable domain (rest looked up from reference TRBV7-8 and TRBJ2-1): GAGVSQSPRYKVAKRGQDVALRCDPISGHVSLFWYQQALGQGPEFLTYFQNEAQLDKSGLPSDRFFAERPEGSVSTLKIQRTQQEDSAVYLCASSLRFSLAGDYNEQFFGPGTRLTVL.

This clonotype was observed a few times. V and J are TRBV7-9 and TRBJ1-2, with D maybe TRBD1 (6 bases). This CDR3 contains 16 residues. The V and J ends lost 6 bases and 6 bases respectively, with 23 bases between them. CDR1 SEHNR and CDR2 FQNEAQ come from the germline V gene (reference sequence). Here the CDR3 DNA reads TGTGCCAGCAGTCCCATCCAACGGGGGGCGCAGGATGGCTACACCTTC. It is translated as CASSPIQRGAQDGYTF.

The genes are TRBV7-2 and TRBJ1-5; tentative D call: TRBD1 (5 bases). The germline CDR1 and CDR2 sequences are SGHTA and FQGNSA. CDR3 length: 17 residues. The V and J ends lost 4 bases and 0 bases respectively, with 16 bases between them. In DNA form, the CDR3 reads TGTGCCAGCAGCTATCGGGACGAAAGAATTAGCAATCAGCCCCAGCATTTT. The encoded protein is CASSYRDERISNQPQHF.

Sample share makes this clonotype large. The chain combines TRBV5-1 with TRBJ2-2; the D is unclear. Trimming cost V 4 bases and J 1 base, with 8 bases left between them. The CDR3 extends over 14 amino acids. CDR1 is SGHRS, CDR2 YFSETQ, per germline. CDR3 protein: CASSPGMNTGELFF. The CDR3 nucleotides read TGCGCCAGCAGCCCAGGAATGAACACCGGGGAGCTGTTTTTT.

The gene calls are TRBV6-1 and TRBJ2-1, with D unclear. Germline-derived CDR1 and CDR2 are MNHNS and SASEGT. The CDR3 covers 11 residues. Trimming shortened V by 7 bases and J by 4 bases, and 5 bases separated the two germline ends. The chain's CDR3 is CASISYNEQFF. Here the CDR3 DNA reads TGTGCCAGCATCTCTTACAATGAGCAGTTCTTC.

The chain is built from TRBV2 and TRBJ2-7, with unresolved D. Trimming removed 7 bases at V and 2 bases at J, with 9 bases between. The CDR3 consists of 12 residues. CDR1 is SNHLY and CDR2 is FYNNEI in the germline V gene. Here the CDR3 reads CASTSSTYEQYV. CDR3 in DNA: TGTGCCAGCACTTCCTCCACCTACGAGCAGTACGTC.

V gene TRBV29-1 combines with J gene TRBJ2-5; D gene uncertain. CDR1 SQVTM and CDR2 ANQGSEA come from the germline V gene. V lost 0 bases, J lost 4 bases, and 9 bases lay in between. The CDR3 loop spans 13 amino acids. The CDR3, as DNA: TGCAGCGTTGAAGATCGGAGAGGAGAGACCCAGTACTTC. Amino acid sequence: CSVEDRRGETQYF. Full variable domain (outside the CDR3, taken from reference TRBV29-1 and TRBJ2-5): SAVISQKPSRDICQRGTSLTIQCQVDSQVTMMFWYRQQPGQSLTLIATANQGSEATYESGFVIDKFPISRPNLTFSTLTVSNMSPEDSSIYLCSVEDRRGETQYFGPGTRLLVL.

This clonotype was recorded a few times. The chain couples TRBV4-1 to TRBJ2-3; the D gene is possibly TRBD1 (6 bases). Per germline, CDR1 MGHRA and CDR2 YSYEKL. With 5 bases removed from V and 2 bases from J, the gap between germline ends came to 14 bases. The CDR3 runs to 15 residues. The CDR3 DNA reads TGCGCCAGCAGCTCAGGGGAGCGGTTCACAGATACGCAGTATTTT. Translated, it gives CASSSGERFTDTQYF.

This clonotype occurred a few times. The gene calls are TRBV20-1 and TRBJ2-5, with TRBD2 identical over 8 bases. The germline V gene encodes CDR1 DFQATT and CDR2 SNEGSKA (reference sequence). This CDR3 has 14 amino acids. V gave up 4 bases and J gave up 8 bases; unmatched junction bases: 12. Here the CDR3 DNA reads TGCAGTGCTAAGCTGGCGGGGGGACAACCTACCCAGTACTTC. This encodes CSAKLAGGQPTQYF.

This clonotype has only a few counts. In nucleotides, the CDR3 is TGTGCCAGCAGTTACCCGAGGGGTGGGGTCACCGGGGAGCTGTTTTTT. Residues: CASSYPRGGVTGELFF. The chain uses TRBV6-5 and TRBJ2-2; D may match TRBD1 or TRBD2 (5 bases each). V was pared by 2 bases and J by 4 bases, with 14 bases between. This CDR3 region has 16 residues. Germline V gene data show CDR1 as MNHEY and CDR2 as SVGAGI.

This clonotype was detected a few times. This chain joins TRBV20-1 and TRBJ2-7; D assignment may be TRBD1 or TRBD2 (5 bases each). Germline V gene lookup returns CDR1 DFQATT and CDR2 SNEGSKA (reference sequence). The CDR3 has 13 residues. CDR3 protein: CSARGPISYEQYV. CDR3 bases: TGCAGCGCCCGGGGACCTATCTCCTACGAGCAGTACGTC.

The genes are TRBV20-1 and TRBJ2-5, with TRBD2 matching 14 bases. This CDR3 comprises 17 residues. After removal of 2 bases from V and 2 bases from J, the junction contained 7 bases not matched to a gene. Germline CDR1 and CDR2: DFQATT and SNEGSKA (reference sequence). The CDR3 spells CSARTPGLAGGQETQYF. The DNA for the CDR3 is TGCAGTGCTAGAACCCCCGGACTAGCGGGAGGTCAAGAGACCCAGTACTTC.

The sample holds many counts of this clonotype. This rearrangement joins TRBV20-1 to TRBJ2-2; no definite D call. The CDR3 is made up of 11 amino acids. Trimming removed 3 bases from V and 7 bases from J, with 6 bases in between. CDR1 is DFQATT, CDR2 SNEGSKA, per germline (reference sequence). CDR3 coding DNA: TGCAGTGCTAGTCCCGGCGGGGAGCTGTTTTTT. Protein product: CSASPGGELFF.

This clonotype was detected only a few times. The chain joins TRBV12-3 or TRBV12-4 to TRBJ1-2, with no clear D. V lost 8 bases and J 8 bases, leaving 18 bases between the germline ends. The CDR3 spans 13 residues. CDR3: CASALLEGDGYTF. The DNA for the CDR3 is TGTGCCAGCGCCCTCCTAGAAGGCGACGGCTACACCTTC.

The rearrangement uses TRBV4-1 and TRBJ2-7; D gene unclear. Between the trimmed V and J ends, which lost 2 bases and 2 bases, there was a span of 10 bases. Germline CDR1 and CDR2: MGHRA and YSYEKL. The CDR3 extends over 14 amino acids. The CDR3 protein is CASSQLPGPYEQYF. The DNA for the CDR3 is TGCGCCAGCAGCCAACTGCCAGGACCCTACGAGCAGTACTTC.

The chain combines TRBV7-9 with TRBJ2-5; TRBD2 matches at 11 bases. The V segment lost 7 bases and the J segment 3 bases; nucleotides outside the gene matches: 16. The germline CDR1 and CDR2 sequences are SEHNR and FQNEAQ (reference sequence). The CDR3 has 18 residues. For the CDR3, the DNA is TGTGCCAGCACCCAAGGCGTAGCGGGAGGGCGTTATAAAGAGACCCAGTACTTC. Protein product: CASTQGVAGGRYKETQYF.

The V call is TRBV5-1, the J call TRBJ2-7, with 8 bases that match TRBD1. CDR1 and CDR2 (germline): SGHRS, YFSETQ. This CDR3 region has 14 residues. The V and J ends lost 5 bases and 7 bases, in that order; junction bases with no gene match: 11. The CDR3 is CASSPPGQVLEQYF. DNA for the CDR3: TGCGCCAGCAGTCCTCCGGGACAGGTCCTTGAGCAGTACTTC.

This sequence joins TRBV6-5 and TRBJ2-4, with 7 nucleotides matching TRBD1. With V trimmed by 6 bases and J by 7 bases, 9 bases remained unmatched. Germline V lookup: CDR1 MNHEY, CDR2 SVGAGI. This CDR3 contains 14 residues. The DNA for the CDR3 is TGTGCCAGCAGGGACGACAGGGAGAGCAACATTCAGTACTTC. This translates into CASRDDRESNIQYF.

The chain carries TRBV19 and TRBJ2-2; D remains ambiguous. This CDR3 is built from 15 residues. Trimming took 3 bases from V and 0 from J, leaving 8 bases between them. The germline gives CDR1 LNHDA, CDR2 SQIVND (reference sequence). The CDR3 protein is CASSIAHSNTGELFF. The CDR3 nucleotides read TGTGCCAGTAGTATTGCCCATTCGAACACCGGGGAGCTGTTTTTT.

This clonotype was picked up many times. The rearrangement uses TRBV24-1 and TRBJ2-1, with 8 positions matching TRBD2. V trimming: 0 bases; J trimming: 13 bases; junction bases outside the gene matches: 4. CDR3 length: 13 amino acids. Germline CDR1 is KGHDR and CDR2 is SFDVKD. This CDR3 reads CATSDLNGGGQFF. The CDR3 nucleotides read TGTGCCACCAGTGATTTGAACGGGGGGGGCCAGTTCTTC.

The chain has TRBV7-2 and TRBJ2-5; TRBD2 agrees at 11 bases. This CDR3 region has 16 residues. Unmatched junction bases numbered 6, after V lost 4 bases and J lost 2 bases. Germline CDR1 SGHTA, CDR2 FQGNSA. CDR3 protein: CASSSRLAGTQETQYF. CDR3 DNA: TGTGCCAGCAGCTCAAGACTAGCGGGGACACAAGAGACCCAGTACTTC.

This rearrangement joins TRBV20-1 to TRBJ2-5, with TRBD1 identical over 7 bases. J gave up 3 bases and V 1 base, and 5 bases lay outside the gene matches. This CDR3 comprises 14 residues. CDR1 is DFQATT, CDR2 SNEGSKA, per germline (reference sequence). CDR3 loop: CSARVLDREETQYF. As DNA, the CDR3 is TGCAGTGCTAGAGTCCTAGACAGGGAAGAGACCCAGTACTTC.